Listed here are 17 T cell receptor beta chains from one sample, sequenced in a study of shared clonotypes between healthy human individuals. Only in-frame clones appear in the TCRdb table, and some are missing; sequencing was by immunoSEQ multiplex PCR. The sample has approximately 2.5 million clones; approximately 94% are singletons. Sequencing used naive CD4+ T cells sorted from blood. As to subset: CD45RA+ positively selected. These receptors all stem from a man younger than 35 in good health.

The V and J genes are TRBV7-9 and TRBJ2-1, with TRBD2 matching 8 bases. This CDR3 has 15 residues. V lost 3 bases to trimming and J lost 4 bases; unmatched junction nucleotides: 5. Germline values: CDR1 SEHNR, CDR2 FQNEAQ (reference sequence). CDR3 sequence: CASSFTAGVYNEQFF. CDR3 in DNA: TGTGCCAGCAGCTTCACAGCGGGGGTGTACAATGAGCAGTTCTTC.

The genes are TRBV11-2 and TRBJ1-2; D gene ambiguous. The CDR3 is made up of 16 amino acids. V dropped 1 base and J dropped 1 base, with 13 bases sitting between them. Per the germline V gene, CDR1 is SGHAT and CDR2 is FQNNGV. CDR3 bases: TGTGCCAGCAGCTTAGCGGACCTTACCCTTAACTATGGCTACACCTTC. Translation gives CASSLADLTLNYGYTF.

The CDR3 DNA is TGTGCCAGGGGACCCGGGACTCGGCGCACAGATACGCAGTATTTT. Translation gives CARGPGTRRTDTQYF. The V call is TRBV14, the J call TRBJ2-3; D possibly corresponds to TRBD2 (6 bases). The CDR3 length is 15 residues. Germline V lookup: CDR1 SGHDN, CDR2 FVKESK. Trimming cost V 9 bases and J 1 base, with 17 bases left between them.

This chain connects TRBV14 to TRBJ2-5; D may be TRBD1 or TRBD2 (6 bases each). Germline loops: CDR1 SGHDN, CDR2 FVKESK. V was cut by 8 bases and J by 5 bases, with 24 bases left in between. This CDR3 has 16 amino acids. The CDR3, as DNA: TGTGCCAGCCTTACGCGGGACAACCTCGAACGGGAGACCCAGTACTTC. It yields the protein CASLTRDNLERETQYF.

The CDR3 reads CASSLTWIEPYNEQFF. As DNA, the CDR3 is TGTGCCAGCAGCTTAACCTGGATAGAGCCCTACAATGAGCAGTTCTTC. The gene calls are TRBV7-6 and TRBJ2-1; D is uncertain. V shed 2 bases and J shed 2 bases, with 13 bases lying between them. CDR3 length equals 16 residues. Germline lookup yields CDR1 SGHVS and CDR2 FNYEAQ.

The chain recombines TRBV7-3 with TRBJ1-5, with D hard to call. Germline values: CDR1 SGHTA, CDR2 FQGTGA. The CDR3 has 14 amino acids. The ends were cut back, 5 bases at V and 6 bases at J, with 14 bases in the middle. CDR3 loop: CASSPMGGPQPQHF. The CDR3 DNA is TGTGCCAGCAGCCCCATGGGTGGCCCTCAGCCCCAGCATTTT. Together with reference TRBV7-3 and TRBJ1-5, the CDR3 gives the full variable domain: GAGVSQTPSNKVTEKGKYVELRCDPISGHTALYWYRQSLGQGPEFLIYFQGTGAADDSGLPNDRFFAVRPEGSVSTLKIQRTERGDSAVYLCASSPMGGPQPQHFGDGTRLSIL.

This rearrangement joins TRBV10-1 to TRBJ2-5, with 7 positions matching TRBD1. Germline V gene sequence: CDR1 WNHNN, CDR2 SYGVQD (reference sequence). J was trimmed by 5 bases and V by 3 bases; bases with no gene match: 3. The CDR3 contains 13 residues. The CDR3 sequence is CASSDTGVETQYF. The CDR3 bases are TGCGCCAGCAGTGATACAGGGGTGGAGACCCAGTACTTC.

This sequence joins TRBV2 and TRBJ2-7, with 11 positions matching TRBD2. CDR3 length: 14 amino acids. Germline-derived CDR1 and CDR2 are SNHLY and FYNNEI. The V gene end was trimmed by 4 bases and the J gene end by 4 bases; junction bases not matched to a gene: 3. CDR3 amino acids: CASSVGTSGYEQYF. The CDR3, as DNA: TGTGCCAGCAGTGTGGGGACTAGCGGATACGAGCAGTACTTC.

The CDR3: CASNGGTTYEQYF. The CDR3 DNA follows: TGTGCCAGCAACGGCGGGACAACCTACGAGCAGTACTTC. The V and J genes are TRBV6-1 and TRBJ2-7; perhaps D is TRBD1 or TRBD2 (6 bases each). CDR1 and CDR2 from the germline V gene are MNHNS and SASEGT. Trimming took off 7 bases at V and 2 bases at J, with 12 bases between the two ends. The CDR3 is 13 residues long.

The V call is TRBV5-1, the J call TRBJ1-2; weak D call: TRBD1 (5 bases). CDR1 is SGHRS, CDR2 YFSETQ, per germline. The CDR3 is 15 amino acids. V was cut by 4 bases and J by 6 bases, with 19 bases left in between. This chain's CDR3 is CASSLDGTQYDGYTF. CDR3 nucleotides: TGCGCCAGCAGCCTTGACGGGACTCAATACGATGGCTACACCTTC.

The chain employs TRBV10-1 and TRBJ2-3; unclear D gene. V lost 8 bases and J lost 0, with 6 bases in between. CDR3 size: 12 residues. Germline assignment: CDR1 WNHNN and CDR2 SYGVQD (reference sequence). CDR3 nucleotide sequence: TGCGCCAGCGGCTTTAGCACAGATACGCAGTATTTT. It encodes CASGFSTDTQYF.

CDR3 sequence: CASRGPPVGTGELFF. In nucleotides, the CDR3 is TGTGCCAGCAGGGGACCCCCGGTCGGGACCGGGGAGCTGTTTTTT. The chain links TRBV2 to TRBJ2-2; D is tentatively TRBD1 or TRBD2 (5 bases each). V was clipped by 6 bases and J by 5 bases, with 16 bases between them. The germline gives CDR1 SNHLY, CDR2 FYNNEI. CDR3 length: 15 residues.

The chain uses TRBV9 and TRBJ1-4; the match to TRBD1 covers 7 bases. CDR3 size: 14 residues. V dropped 0 bases and J dropped 5; count of bases not matched to a gene: 1. Germline V CDR1 and CDR2: SGDLS, YYNGEE. Here the CDR3 DNA reads TGTGCCAGCAGCGTAGCACAGGGGAATGAAAAACTGTTTTTT. Amino acid sequence: CASSVAQGNEKLFF.

This clone has just a few counts. The V gene is TRBV30, the J gene TRBJ1-1, with D unclear. Trimming took 4 bases from V and 0 from J, leaving 6 bases between them. CDR3 length: 12 amino acids. Germline CDR1 reads GTSNPN; CDR2 reads SVGIG (reference sequence). CDR3 amino acids: CAWTMMNTEAFF. The CDR3 DNA reads as TGTGCCTGGACTATGATGAACACTGAAGCTTTCTTT. The variable domain in full, completed from reference TRBV30 and TRBJ1-1, reads SQTIHQWPATLVQPVGSPLSLECTVEGTSNPNLYWYRQAAGRGLQLLFYSVGIGQISSEVPQNLSASRPQDRQFILSSKKLLLSDSGFYLCAWTMMNTEAFFGQGTRLTVV.

This clone occurred a few times. The chain combines TRBV7-2 with TRBJ2-7; the match to TRBD2 covers 8 bases. Unmatched junction bases numbered 4, after V lost 1 base and J lost 2 bases. The CDR3 extends over 15 amino acids. The germline CDR1 and CDR2 sequences are SGHTA and FQGNSA. CDR3 DNA: TGTGCCAGCAGCTTAGACGGGAGGGCCGCCTACGAGCAGTACTTC. Its protein is CASSLDGRAAYEQYF.

The V gene is TRBV5-4, the J gene TRBJ2-7; 11 bases map to TRBD2. This CDR3 spans 16 amino acids. V shed 4 bases, J shed 3 bases, and the junction held 9 bases outside the gene matches. CDR1 SGHNT and CDR2 YYREEE come from the germline V gene (reference sequence). The CDR3 loop reads CASSLAGTSGYYEQYF. CDR3 in DNA: TGTGCCAGCAGCCTGGCCGGGACTAGCGGATACTACGAGCAGTACTTC.

This chain links TRBV9 with TRBJ2-3, with 8 bases fitting TRBD1. The CDR3 spans 15 residues. Trimming at V came to 4 bases and at J to 4 bases, leaving 8 bases not matched to a gene. Germline lookup yields CDR1 SGDLS and CDR2 YYNGEE. CDR3 nucleotides: TGTGCCAGCAGCATTGGACAGGGAGTACCAGATACGCAGTATTTT. Translation: CASSIGQGVPDTQYF.